What follows are 7 T cell receptor beta chains derived from one specimen sequenced in a study of T cell responses to AZD1222 COVID-19 vaccine. Some clones are missing from TCRdb's copy, which holds only in-frame ones; the method was immunoSEQ multiplex PCR. The sample carries approximately 74,000 clones, less than 90% recorded once. The source material was peripheral blood, sampled 28 days after the second AZD1222 dose. These receptors were collected from an adult who received the AZD1222 COVID-19 vaccine.

The chain couples TRBV2 to TRBJ1-1; unclear D gene. This CDR3 spans 11 amino acids. V was pared by 9 bases and J by 1 base, with 6 bases between. In germline, CDR1 is SNHLY, CDR2 FYNNEI. This CDR3 reads CARQQNTEAFF. In DNA, the CDR3 is TGTGCCAGACAGCAGAACACTGAAGCTTTCTTT.

V gene TRBV6-1 combines with J gene TRBJ1-1; D is unclear. The CDR3 covers 12 residues. The germline V gene has CDR1 MNHNS and CDR2 SASEGT. V lost 7 bases and J 5 bases, leaving 11 bases between the germline ends. The CDR3 sequence is CASMAGGTEAFF. The CDR3 DNA sequence: TGTGCCAGCATGGCAGGAGGAACTGAAGCTTTCTTT.

The chain joins TRBV5-4 to TRBJ2-1; 8 nucleotides align to TRBD2. This CDR3 is 15 amino acids long. Trimming cost V 6 bases and J 4 bases; bases outside gene matches: 9. Germline loops: CDR1 SGHNT, CDR2 YYREEE (reference sequence). DNA for the CDR3: TGTGCCAGCACCCTCAAACAGCGGGGGTACAATGAGCAGTTCTTC. Residues: CASTLKQRGYNEQFF.

This clone was counted only a few times. The rearrangement joins TRBV12-3 or TRBV12-4 to TRBJ2-7, with D hard to call. V was cut by 6 bases and J by 1 base, with 10 bases left in between. The CDR3 is 13 residues long. CDR3 coding DNA: TGTGCCAGCAGCCCCCCCGATTCCTACGAGCAGTACTTC. Protein: CASSPPDSYEQYF.

The rearrangement joins TRBV5-1 to TRBJ2-5, with D perhaps TRBD1 or TRBD2 (5 bases each). This CDR3 spans 16 amino acids. V lost 5 bases, J lost 1 base, and 18 bases lay in between. Germline V gives CDR1 SGHRS, CDR2 YFSETQ. The CDR3 protein is CASRAYGVGVQETQYF. CDR3 sequence (DNA): TGCGCCAGCAGGGCCTACGGGGTAGGGGTCCAAGAGACCCAGTACTTC.

This clone was detected only once. The chain is built from TRBV2 and TRBJ2-5; TRBD2 matches 14 bases. The J segment lost 4 bases and the V segment lost 4 bases, leaving 5 bases of the junction unmatched. Germline values: CDR1 SNHLY, CDR2 FYNNEI. The CDR3 runs to 16 residues. CDR3 amino acids: CASSAGGLAGGETQYF. The CDR3 nucleotides are TGTGCCAGCAGTGCGGGAGGACTAGCGGGGGGAGAGACCCAGTACTTC.

The chain employs TRBV3-1 (or the pseudogene TRBV3-2) and TRBJ2-1; 12 bases line up with TRBD1. The CDR3 has 16 residues. Losses at the gene ends were 2 bases for V and 10 bases for J; bases not matched to a gene: 9. Germline values: CDR1 LGHDT, CDR2 YNNKEL (reference sequence). In DNA form, the CDR3 reads TGTGCCAGCAGCCAAATCTGGGGACAGGGGGCAAGGGAGCAGTTCTTC. The encoded protein is CASSQIWGQGAREQFF.